These T cell receptor beta chains were read from a single sample in a study of shared clonotypes between healthy human individuals. Using immunoSEQ multiplex PCR, the repertoire was profiled, and TCRdb retains in-frame clones only, with some absent. The data show roughly 2.5 million clones, with 85% to 95% seen just once and around 0.14% held by the top ten. Sample: naive CD4+ T cells sorted from blood. These receptor sequences come from a man between 18 and 29 years old in good health. CDR3s leave out the opening cysteine and the closing phenylalanine or tryptophan. Each record gives: V gene, J gene, CDR3 protein.

>TRBV18|TRBJ2-2
ASSPIGTVNTGELF
>TRBV4-1|TRBJ1-2
ASSQDRQGATYYGYT
>TRBV2|TRBJ2-5
ASIAGTKETQY
>TRBV5-1|TRBJ2-6
ASSLATALSGANVLT
>TRBV25-1|TRBJ1-2
ASSLGTDSYT
>TRBV25-1|TRBJ2-5
ASHALAGIRWETQY
>TRBV10-3|TRBJ2-5
AISAGIQETQY
>TRBV4-3|TRBJ2-1
ASSQGWGSRDLAYNEQF
>TRBV29-1|TRBJ2-7
SAAKGTLQDEQY
>TRBV18|TRBJ1-1
ASSPSRTVEAF
>TRBV10-3|TRBJ1-1
AISELGNTEAF
>TRBV11-2|TRBJ2-7
ASSSAGRATRGAYEQY
>TRBV11-2|TRBJ1-1
ASSLAPLLEAF
>TRBV5-1|TRBJ1-1
ASSPGHLHALRNTEAF
>TRBV9|TRBJ2-7
ASSVGVSYEQY
>TRBV5-4|TRBJ2-7
ASSLGGLRVREQY